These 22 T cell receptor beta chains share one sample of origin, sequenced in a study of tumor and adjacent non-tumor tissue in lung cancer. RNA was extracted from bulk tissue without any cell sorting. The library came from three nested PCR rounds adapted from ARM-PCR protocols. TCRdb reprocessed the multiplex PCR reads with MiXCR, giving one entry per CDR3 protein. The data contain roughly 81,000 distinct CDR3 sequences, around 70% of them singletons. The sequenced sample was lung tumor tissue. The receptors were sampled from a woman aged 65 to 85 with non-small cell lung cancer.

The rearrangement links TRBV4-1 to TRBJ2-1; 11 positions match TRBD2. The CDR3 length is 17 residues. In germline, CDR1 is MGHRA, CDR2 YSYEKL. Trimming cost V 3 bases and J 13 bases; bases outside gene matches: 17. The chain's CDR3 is CASSHTGLAGHHSEQFF. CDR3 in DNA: TGCGCCAGCAGCCATACAGGACTAGCGGGCCATCACAGTGAACAGTTCTTC.

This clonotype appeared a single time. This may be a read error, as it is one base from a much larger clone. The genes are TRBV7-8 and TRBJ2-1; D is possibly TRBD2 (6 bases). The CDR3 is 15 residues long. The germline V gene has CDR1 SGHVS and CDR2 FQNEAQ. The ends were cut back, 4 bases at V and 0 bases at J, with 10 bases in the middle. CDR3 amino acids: CASSCRDSSYNEQFF. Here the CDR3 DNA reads TGTGCCAGCAGCTGCCGGGACTCCTCCTACAATGAGCAGTTCTTC. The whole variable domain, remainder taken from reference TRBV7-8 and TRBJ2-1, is GAGVSQSPRYKVAKRGQDVALRCDPISGHVSLFWYQQALGQGPEFLTYFQNEAQLDKSGLPSDRFFAERPEGSVSTLKIQRTQQEDSAVYLCASSCRDSSYNEQFFGPGTRLTVL.

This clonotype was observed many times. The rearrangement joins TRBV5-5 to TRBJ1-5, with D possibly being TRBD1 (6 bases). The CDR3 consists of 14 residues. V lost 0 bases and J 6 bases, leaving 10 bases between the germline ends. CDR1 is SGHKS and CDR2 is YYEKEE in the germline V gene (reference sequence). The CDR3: CASSLAMGAQPQHF. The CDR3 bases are TGTGCCAGCAGCTTGGCCATGGGGGCTCAGCCCCAGCATTTT.

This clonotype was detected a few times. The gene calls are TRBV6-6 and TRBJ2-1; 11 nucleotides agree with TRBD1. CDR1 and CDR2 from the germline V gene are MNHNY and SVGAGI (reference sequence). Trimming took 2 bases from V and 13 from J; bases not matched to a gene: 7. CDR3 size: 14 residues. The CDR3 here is CASSYDGQGASQFF. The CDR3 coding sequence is TGTGCCAGCAGTTACGACGGACAGGGGGCCTCCCAGTTCTTC.

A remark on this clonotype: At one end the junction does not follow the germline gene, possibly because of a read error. CDR3 DNA sequence: TGCAGTGCTAGCCGGGACTCTAGCTCCTATGAGCAGTACTTC. Protein product: CSASRDSSSYEQYF. The gene calls are TRBV20-1 and TRBJ2-7; maybe TRBD2 (6 bases). CDR1 is DFQATT and CDR2 is SNEGSKA in the germline V gene (reference sequence). The CDR3 covers 14 residues.

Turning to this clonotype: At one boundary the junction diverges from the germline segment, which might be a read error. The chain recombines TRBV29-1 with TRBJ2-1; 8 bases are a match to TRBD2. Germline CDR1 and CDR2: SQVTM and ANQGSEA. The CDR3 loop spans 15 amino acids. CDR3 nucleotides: TGCATCCCAAGACCCTACGCGGGGGGCTACAATGAGCAGTTCTTT. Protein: CIPRPYAGGYNEQFF.

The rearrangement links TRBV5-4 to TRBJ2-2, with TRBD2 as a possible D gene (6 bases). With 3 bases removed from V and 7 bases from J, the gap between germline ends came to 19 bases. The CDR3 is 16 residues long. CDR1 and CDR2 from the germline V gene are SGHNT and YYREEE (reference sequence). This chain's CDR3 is CASSSGTPKRSGELFF. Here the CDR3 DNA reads TGTGCCAGCAGCTCTGGGACTCCTAAACGTAGCGGGGAGCTGTTTTTT.

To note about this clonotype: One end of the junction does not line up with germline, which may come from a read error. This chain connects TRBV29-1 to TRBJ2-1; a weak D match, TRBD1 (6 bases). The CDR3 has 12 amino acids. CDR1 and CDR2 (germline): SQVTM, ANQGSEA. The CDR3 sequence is CSVAHGDNEQLF. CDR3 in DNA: TGCAGCGTCGCTCACGGGGACAATGAGCAGCTCTTC.

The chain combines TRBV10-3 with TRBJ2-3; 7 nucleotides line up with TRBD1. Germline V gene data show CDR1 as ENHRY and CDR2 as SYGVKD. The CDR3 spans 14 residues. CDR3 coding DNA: TGTGCGACCAGTGACAGGGCCAACACAGATACGCAGTATTTT. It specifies CATSDRANTDTQYF.

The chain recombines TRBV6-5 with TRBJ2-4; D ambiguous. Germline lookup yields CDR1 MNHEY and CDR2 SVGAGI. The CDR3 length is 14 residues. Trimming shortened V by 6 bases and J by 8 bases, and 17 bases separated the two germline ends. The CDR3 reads CASSPISAGDIQYF. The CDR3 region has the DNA TGTGCCAGCAGCCCCATCAGTGCTGGAGACATTCAGTACTTC.

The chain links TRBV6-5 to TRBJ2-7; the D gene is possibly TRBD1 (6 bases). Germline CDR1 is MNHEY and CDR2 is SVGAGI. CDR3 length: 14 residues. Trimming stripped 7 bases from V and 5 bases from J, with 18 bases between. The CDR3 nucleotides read TGTGCCAGCAACCCGACAGGTGATAGGAACGAGCAGTACTTC. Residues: CASNPTGDRNEQYF.

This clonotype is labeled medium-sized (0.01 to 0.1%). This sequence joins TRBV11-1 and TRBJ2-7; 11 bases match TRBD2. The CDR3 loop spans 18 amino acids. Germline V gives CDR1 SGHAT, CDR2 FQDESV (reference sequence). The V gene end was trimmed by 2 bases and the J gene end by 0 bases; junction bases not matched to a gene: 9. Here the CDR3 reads CASSLYTGTSGSSYEQYF. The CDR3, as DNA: TGTGCCAGCAGCTTATATACAGGGACTAGCGGAAGCTCCTACGAGCAGTACTTC.

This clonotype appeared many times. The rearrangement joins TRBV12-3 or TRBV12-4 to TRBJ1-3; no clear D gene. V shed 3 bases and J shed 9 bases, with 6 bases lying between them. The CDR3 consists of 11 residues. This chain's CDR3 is CASSFMGTIYF. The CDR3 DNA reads TGTGCCAGCAGTTTCATGGGCACCATATATTTT.

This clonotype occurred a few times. The CDR3 region is CASSLDPGGLYQETQYF. The CDR3 bases are TGCGCCAGCAGCCTAGATCCGGGGGGGTTGTACCAAGAGACCCAGTACTTC. The J gene is TRBJ2-5, the V gene TRBV5-1; 8 nucleotides match TRBD2. Trimming cost V 4 bases and J 0 bases; bases outside gene matches: 11. The CDR3 is 17 residues long. The V gene's germline CDR1 is SGHRS and CDR2 YFSETQ. The full variable domain, rest sourced from reference TRBV5-1 and TRBJ2-5, is KAGVTQTPRYLIKTRGQQVTLSCSPISGHRSVSWYQQTPGQGLQFLFEYFSETQRNKGNFPGRFSGRQFSNSRSEMNVSTLELGDSALYLCASSLDPGGLYQETQYFGPGTRLLVL.

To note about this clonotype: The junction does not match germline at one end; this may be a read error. Here the CDR3 reads CANSPVGAGGFDTRYF. DNA for the CDR3: TGTGCCAACAGCCCCGTTGGAGCGGGAGGTTTTGATACGCGGTATTTT. J is TRBJ2-3 and V is TRBV5-5; 9 nucleotides align to TRBD2. Germline V gene lookup returns CDR1 SGHKS and CDR2 YYEKEE (reference sequence). The CDR3 runs to 16 residues.

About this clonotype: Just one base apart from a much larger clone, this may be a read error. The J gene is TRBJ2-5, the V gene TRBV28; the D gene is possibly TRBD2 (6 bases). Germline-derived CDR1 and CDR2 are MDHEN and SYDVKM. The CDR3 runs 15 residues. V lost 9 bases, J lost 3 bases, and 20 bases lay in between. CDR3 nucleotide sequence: TGTGCCAGGAGCCGGGGGACGCATGTAAAAGAGACCCAGTACTTC. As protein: CARSRGTHVKETQYF. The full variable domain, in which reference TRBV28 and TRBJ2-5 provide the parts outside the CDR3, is DVKVTQSSRYLVKRTGEKVFLECVQDMDHENMFWYRQDPGLGLRLIYFSYDVKMKEKGDIPEGYSVSREKKERFSLILESASTNQTSMYLCARSRGTHVKETQYFGPGTRLLVL.

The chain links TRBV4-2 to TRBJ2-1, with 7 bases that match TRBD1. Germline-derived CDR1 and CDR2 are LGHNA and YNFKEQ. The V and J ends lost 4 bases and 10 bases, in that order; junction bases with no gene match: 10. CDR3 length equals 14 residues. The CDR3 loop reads CASSLAVGGGEQFF. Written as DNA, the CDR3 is TGTGCCAGCAGCCTAGCCGTAGGGGGCGGGGAGCAGTTCTTC.

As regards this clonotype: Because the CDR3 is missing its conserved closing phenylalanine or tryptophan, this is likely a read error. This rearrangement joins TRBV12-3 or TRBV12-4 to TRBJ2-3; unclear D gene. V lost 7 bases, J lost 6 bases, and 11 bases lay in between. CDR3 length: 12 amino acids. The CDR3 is CASTGPADTQYL. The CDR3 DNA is TGTGCCAGCACCGGGCCCGCGGATACGCAGTATTTG.

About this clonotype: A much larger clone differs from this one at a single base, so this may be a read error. CDR3 DNA: TGCGCCAGCGGCTTGGGATTCGACACTGAAGCTTTCTTT. Its protein is CASGLGFDTEAFF. This chain joins TRBV5-1 and TRBJ1-1; the D is unclear. The germline V gene encodes CDR1 SGHRS and CDR2 YFSETQ. This CDR3 region has 13 residues.

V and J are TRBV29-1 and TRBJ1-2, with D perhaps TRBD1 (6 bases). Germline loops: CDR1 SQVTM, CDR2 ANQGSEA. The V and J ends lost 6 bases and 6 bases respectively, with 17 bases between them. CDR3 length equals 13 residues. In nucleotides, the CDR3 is TGCAGCGTGGGTCTAGGTACAGGGAATGGCTACACCTTC. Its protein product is CSVGLGTGNGYTF.

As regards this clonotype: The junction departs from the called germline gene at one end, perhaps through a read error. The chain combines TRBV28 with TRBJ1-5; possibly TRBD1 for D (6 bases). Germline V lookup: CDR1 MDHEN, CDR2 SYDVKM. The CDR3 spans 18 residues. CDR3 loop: CANSLLPRTAWSNQTQHF. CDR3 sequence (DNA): TGTGCCAACAGCCTCTTACCTAGGACAGCCTGGAGCAATCAGACCCAGCATTTT.

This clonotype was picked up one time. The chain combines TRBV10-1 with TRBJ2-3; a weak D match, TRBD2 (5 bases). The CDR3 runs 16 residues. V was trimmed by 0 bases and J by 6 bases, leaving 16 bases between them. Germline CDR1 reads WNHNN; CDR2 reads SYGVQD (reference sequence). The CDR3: CASSESRSGERDTQYF. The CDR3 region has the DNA TGCGCCAGCAGTGAGTCGCGGAGCGGTGAAAGGGATACGCAGTATTTT.